The present T cell receptor beta chain was sequenced within a study of vaccination effects on CD4 cells after COVID-19. As concerns this clone: Its matching antigen is unknown.

Germline V CDR1 and CDR2: SGHNT, YYREEE (reference sequence). Trimming removed 6 bases from V and 3 bases from J, with 13 bases in between. This CDR3 contains 14 residues. On day 10 of culture, CD4+ T cells were separated out. Documented for the person is a PCR-confirmed SARS-CoV-2 infection occurring between March and December 2020. IL-2 medium took the place of half the medium on both days 3 and 7. The protocol was immunoSEQ multiplex PCR, while the TCRdb copy is restricted to in-frame clones and leaves out a portion. The sample includes approximately 46,000 clones, 60% to 80% of them seen just once.

The gene calls are TRBV5-4 and TRBJ2-1; D is perhaps TRBD1 (5 bases). The specimen comprised CD4+ T cells from PBMCs cultured without peptide, sampled before COVID-19 vaccination. This receptor was identified in a human donor who had a prior SARS-CoV-2 infection. The CDR3 here is CASTQDTFYNEQFF. The CDR3 DNA follows: TGTGCCAGCACCCAGGACACCTTCTACAATGAGCAGTTCTTC.